This T cell receptor beta chain was documented in a study of T cell responses to AZD1222 COVID-19 vaccine. Study as a whole: Pooled in the analysis were second doses at about 4 or about 12 weeks. General study points: Baseline serostatus was positive in only a handful of AZD1222 recipients. Scientists sampled the repertoires only once the peak T cell response had passed.

On this clone: Its specificity is unknown.

Only in-frame clones appear in the TCRdb table, and some are missing; sequencing was by immunoSEQ multiplex PCR. The sample has some 110,000 clones; 88% are singletons. Germline V gene data show CDR1 as LNHDA and CDR2 as SQIVND (reference sequence). The germline V and J ends were trimmed by 3 bases and 5 bases, with 14 bases remaining between them. CDR3 size: 15 residues. The starting material was peripheral blood, obtained on day 0 of AZD1222 vaccination. The receptor's source is an adult in good health. V is TRBV19 and J is TRBJ1-5, with D unresolved. CDR3: CASSMARELDQPQHF. The DNA for the CDR3 is TGTGCCAGTAGTATGGCTCGGGAATTGGATCAGCCCCAGCATTTT.